This is a list of T cell receptor beta chains from one sample in a study of cytomegalovirus exposure and HLA in healthy donors. Profiled with immunoSEQ multiplex PCR; TCRdb holds only in-frame clones, not every one. The sample has 260,000 or so clones, approximately 87% seen once. Sequencing was carried out using PBMCs. All receptors derive from a man younger than 35 in good health and CMV-seronegative. Both conserved end residues are part of each CDR3. Each record gives: D gene, V gene, clone size, CDR3 length, J gene, CDR3 protein, CDR3 DNA. A D gene is named only where the DNA matches it firmly. Rows give clone size only sometimes, using once, few, many, or a class for an expanded clone.

TRBD1	TRBV2	.	14	TRBJ1-4	CASRRDRVYEKLFF	TGTGCCAGCCGCCGGGACAGGGTGTATGAAAAACTGTTTTTT
.	TRBV21-1	.	18	TRBJ1-2	CASSKSRTKSSQGYGYTF	TGTGCCAGCAGCAAATCACGGACTAAATCCTCCCAAGGCTATGGCTACACCTTC
.	TRBV27	.	14	TRBJ1-2	CASSSREDFGGYTF	TGTGCCAGCAGTTCCAGGGAGGACTTCGGCGGCTACACCTTC
.	TRBV7-2	.	12	TRBJ2-1	CASSSGYNEQFF	TGTGCCAGCAGCTCGGGGTACAATGAGCAGTTCTTC
.	TRBV9	.	15	TRBJ2-1	CASSVGKSSYNEQFF	TGTGCCAGCAGCGTAGGTAAGAGCTCCTACAATGAGCAGTTCTTC
.	TRBV9	.	16	TRBJ2-2	CASSVLRGADTGELFF	TGTGCCAGCAGCGTACTCAGGGGGGCTGACACCGGGGAGCTGTTTTTT
TRBD2	TRBV28	.	15	TRBJ2-1	CASSRLGGRLAGQFF	TGTGCCAGCAGTCGTCTAGGGGGAAGACTAGCGGGACAGTTCTTC
.	TRBV6-5	.	14	TRBJ2-6	CASSYSSGANVLTF	TGTGCCAGCAGTTACTCCTCCGGGGCCAACGTCCTGACTTTC
TRBD1	TRBV6-5	.	15	TRBJ1-5	CASRTGTGINQPQHF	TGTGCCAGCAGGACCGGGACAGGTATTAATCAGCCCCAGCATTTT
.	TRBV2	.	14	TRBJ2-5	CASSEEVGVETQYF	TGTGCCAGCAGTGAAGAAGTCGGGGTTGAGACCCAGTACTTC
.	TRBV7-9	.	13	TRBJ2-7	CASSQQGAYEQYF	TGTGCCAGCAGCCAACAGGGTGCCTACGAGCAGTACTTC
.	TRBV6-5	.	16	TRBJ2-1	CASSYSFGDRSIEQFF	TGTGCCAGCAGTTACTCTTTTGGAGATAGGTCGATTGAGCAGTTCTTC
.	TRBV10-2	.	13	TRBJ1-3	CANSGSYGNTIYF	TGCGCCAACTCCGGGTCTTATGGAAACACCATATATTTT
.	TRBV4-3	.	15	TRBJ1-1	CASSPGGRVNTEAFF	TGCGCCAGCAGCCCTGGGGGCAGGGTTAACACTGAAGCTTTCTTT
.	TRBV29-1	.	14	TRBJ1-1	CSVEEVQAVAEAFF	TGCAGCGTTGAAGAGGTTCAGGCCGTAGCTGAAGCTTTCTTT
.	TRBV15	.	14	TRBJ2-1	CATRVPGLNNEQFF	TGTGCCACCAGAGTGCCGGGACTTAACAATGAGCAGTTCTTC
.	TRBV15	.	12	TRBJ1-2	CATSKRQYGYTF	TGTGCCACCAGCAAAAGACAGTATGGCTACACCTTC
.	TRBV6-5	once	11	TRBJ2-7	CASSELYEQYF	TGTGCCAGCAGTGAACTCTACGAGCAGTACTTC
.	TRBV9	few	13	TRBJ2-7	CASSRDNSYEQYF	TGTGCCAGCAGCCGAGATAACTCCTACGAGCAGTACTTC
TRBD2	TRBV5-6	once	16	TRBJ2-3	CASSLAGSGVTDTQYF	TGTGCCAGCAGCTTGGCGGGTAGCGGGGTCACAGATACGCAGTATTTT
.	TRBV4-1	.	16	TRBJ1-2	CASSQDRAQGHYGYTF	TGCGCCAGCAGCCAAGATCGCGCCCAGGGGCACTATGGCTACACCTTC
.	TRBV28	once	14	TRBJ1-2	CASSLAGQGYGYTF	TGTGCCAGCAGTTTAGCCGGGCAGGGCTATGGCTACACCTTC
.	TRBV7-7	.	13	TRBJ2-1	CASSSGPGLEQFF	TGTGCCAGCAGCTCCGGACCGGGACTTGAGCAGTTCTTC
.	TRBV1	.	19	TRBJ2-4	CTSSQDVTTYLLAKNIQYF	TGCACCAGCAGCCAAGATGTGACTACTTACCTCCTAGCCAAAAACATTCAGTACTTC
TRBD1	TRBV12-5	.	15	TRBJ2-7	CASGLVVDRFYEQYF	TGTGCTAGTGGTTTGGTAGTGGACAGGTTCTACGAGCAGTACTTC
TRBD1	TRBV19	.	16	TRBJ1-6	CASSAPGQGLYSPLHF	TGTGCCAGTAGTGCGCCGGGACAGGGGCTTTATTCACCCCTCCACTTT
.	TRBV6-5	few	12	TRBJ2-7	CASSYGSGEQYF	TGTGCCAGCAGTTATGGGTCGGGGGAGCAGTACTTC
.	TRBV7-2	.	14	TRBJ2-5	CASSRVRSQETQYF	TGTGCCAGCAGCCGGGTTCGGAGCCAAGAGACCCAGTACTTC
.	TRBV7-2	.	13	TRBJ2-2	CASSPGAAGELFF	TGTGCCAGCAGCCCTGGGGCTGCCGGGGAGCTGTTTTTT
.	TRBV28	.	16	TRBJ2-7	CASSPGPRQASYEQYF	TGTGCCAGCAGTCCAGGCCCGAGACAGGCCTCCTACGAGCAGTACTTC
.	TRBV28	once	13	TRBJ2-2	CASSWTPTGELFF	TGTGCCAGCAGTTGGACTCCCACCGGGGAGCTGTTTTTT
TRBD2	TRBV7-2	.	15	TRBJ2-1	CASSPDSGSIYEQFF	TGTGCCAGCAGCCCCGATAGCGGGAGTATATATGAGCAGTTCTTC
.	TRBV30	.	14	TRBJ2-5	CACHRRGIQETQYF	TGTGCCTGTCATCGGAGGGGAATCCAAGAGACCCAGTACTTC
.	TRBV7-2	.	14	TRBJ2-7	CASSRDRGGHEQYF	TGTGCCAGCAGCCGGGACCGCGGGGGCCACGAGCAGTACTTC
TRBD2	TRBV9	.	17	TRBJ2-2	CASSVQREGPNTGELFF	TGTGCCAGCAGCGTCCAGCGGGAGGGCCCGAACACCGGGGAGCTGTTTTTT
TRBD1	TRBV5-4	once	15	TRBJ2-7	CASSLWGQRRYEQYF	TGTGCCAGCAGCTTGTGGGGACAGAGGCGATACGAGCAGTACTTC
.	TRBV21-1	once	16	TRBJ1-2	CASSPRAGSWSYGYTF	TGTGCCAGCAGCCCTCGGGCGGGGAGTTGGAGCTATGGCTACACCTTC
TRBD1	TRBV7-6	.	15	TRBJ2-7	CASSLDNRGFYEQYF	TGTGCCAGCAGCTTAGATAACAGGGGGTTCTACGAGCAGTACTTC
.	TRBV18	.	11	TRBJ2-7	CASSLEHEQYF	TGTGCCAGCTCCCTCGAGCACGAGCAGTACTTC
.	TRBV4-2	.	16	TRBJ2-1	CASSHPGTAGSGRQFF	TGTGCCAGCAGCCACCCCGGGACAGCAGGCTCCGGGAGGCAGTTCTTC
.	TRBV4-3	.	15	TRBJ2-7	CASSQDWGELYEQYF	TGCGCCAGCAGCCAAGACTGGGGGGAGTTATACGAGCAGTACTTC
.	TRBV28	.	16	TRBJ2-5	CASRSSLLGDQETQYF	TGTGCCAGCAGGTCCTCTCTTCTAGGGGACCAAGAGACCCAGTACTTC
.	TRBV4-3	.	16	TRBJ2-1	CASSQDEGTGYNEQFF	TGCGCCAGCAGCCAAGATGAAGGGACTGGGTACAATGAGCAGTTCTTC